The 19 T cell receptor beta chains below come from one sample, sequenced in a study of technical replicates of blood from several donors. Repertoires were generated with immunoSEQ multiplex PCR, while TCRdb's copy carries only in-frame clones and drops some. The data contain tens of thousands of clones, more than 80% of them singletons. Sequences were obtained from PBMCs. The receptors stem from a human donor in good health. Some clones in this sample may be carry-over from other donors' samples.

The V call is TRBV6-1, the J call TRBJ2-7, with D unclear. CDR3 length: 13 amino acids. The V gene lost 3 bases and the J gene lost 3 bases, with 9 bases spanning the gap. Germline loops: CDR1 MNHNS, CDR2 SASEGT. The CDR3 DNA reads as TGTGCCAGCAGTGACTTACATGGCTACGAGCAGTACTTC. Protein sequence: CASSDLHGYEQYF.

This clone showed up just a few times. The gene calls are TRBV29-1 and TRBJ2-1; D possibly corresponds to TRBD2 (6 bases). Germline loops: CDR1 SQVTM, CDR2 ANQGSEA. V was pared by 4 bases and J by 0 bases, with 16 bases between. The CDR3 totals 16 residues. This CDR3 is CSVGGDSRSSYNEQFF. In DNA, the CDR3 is TGCAGCGTTGGTGGGGACTCCAGGAGCTCCTACAATGAGCAGTTCTTC.

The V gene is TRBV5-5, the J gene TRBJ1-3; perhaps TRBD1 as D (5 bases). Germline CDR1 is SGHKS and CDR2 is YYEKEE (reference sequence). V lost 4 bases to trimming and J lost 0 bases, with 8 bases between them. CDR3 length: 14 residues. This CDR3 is CASSGGDSGNTIYF. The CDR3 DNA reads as TGTGCCAGCAGCGGAGGGGACTCTGGAAACACCATATATTTT.

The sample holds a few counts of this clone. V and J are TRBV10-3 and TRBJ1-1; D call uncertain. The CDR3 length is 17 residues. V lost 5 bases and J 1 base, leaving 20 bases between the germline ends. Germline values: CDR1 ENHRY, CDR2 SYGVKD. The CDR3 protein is CAISRARDTTPNTEAFF. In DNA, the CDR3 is TGTGCCATCAGTCGAGCTCGGGATACAACACCGAACACTGAAGCTTTCTTT.

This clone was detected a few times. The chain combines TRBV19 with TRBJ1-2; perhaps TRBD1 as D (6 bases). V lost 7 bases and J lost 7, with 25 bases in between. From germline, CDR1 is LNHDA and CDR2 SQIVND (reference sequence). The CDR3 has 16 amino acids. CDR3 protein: CASTNGQVPYRVGYTF. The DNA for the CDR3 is TGTGCCAGTACCAACGGCCAAGTCCCCTACAGGGTTGGCTACACCTTC.

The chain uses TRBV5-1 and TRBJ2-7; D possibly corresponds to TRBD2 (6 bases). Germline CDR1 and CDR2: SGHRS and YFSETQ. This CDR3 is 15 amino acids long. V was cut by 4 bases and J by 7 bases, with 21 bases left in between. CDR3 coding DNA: TGCGCCAGCAGCCAAATGCTGGCGGGACGGGGGGAGCAGTACTTC. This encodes CASSQMLAGRGEQYF. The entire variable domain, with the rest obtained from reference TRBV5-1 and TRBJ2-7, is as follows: KAGVTQTPRYLIKTRGQQVTLSCSPISGHRSVSWYQQTPGQGLQFLFEYFSETQRNKGNFPGRFSGRQFSNSRSEMNVSTLELGDSALYLCASSQMLAGRGEQYFGPGTRLTVT.

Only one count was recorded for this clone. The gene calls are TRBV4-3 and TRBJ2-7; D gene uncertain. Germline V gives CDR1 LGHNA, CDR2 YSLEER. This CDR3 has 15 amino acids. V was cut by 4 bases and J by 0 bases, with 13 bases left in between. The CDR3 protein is CASSPGILSSYEQYF. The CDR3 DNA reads TGCGCCAGCAGCCCAGGCATACTTAGCTCCTACGAGCAGTACTTC.

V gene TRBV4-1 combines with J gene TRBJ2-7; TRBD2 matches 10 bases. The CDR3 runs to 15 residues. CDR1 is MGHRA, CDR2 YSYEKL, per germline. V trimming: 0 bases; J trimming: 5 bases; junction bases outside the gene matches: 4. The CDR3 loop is CASSQEERGGNEQYF. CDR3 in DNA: TGCGCCAGCAGCCAAGAAGAGCGGGGGGGCAACGAGCAGTACTTC.

The CDR3 region is CASSITYEQYF. The CDR3 nucleotides read TGTGCCAGCAGCATCACCTACGAGCAGTACTTC. V is TRBV11-3 and J is TRBJ2-7; D is unclear. The V end lost 5 bases, the J end lost 2 bases, and 4 bases lay between the germline ends. CDR1 and CDR2 from the germline V gene are SGHNT and YENEEA. The CDR3 sequence is 11 residues long.

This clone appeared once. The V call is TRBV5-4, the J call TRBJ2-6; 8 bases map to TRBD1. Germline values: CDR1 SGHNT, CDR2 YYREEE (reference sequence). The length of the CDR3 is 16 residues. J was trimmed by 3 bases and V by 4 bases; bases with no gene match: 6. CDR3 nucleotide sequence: TGTGCCAGCAGCAGCGGACAGGGCGGTGGGGCCAACGTCCTGACTTTC. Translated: CASSSGQGGGANVLTF.

DNA of the CDR3: TGTGCCAGCAGCCTTTTTGTGGACAGCTTTATCTCACCCCTCCACTTT. Its protein is CASSLFVDSFISPLHF. This chain joins TRBV5-5 and TRBJ1-6, with D maybe TRBD1 (6 bases). This CDR3 has 16 residues. The V end was cut by 4 bases, the J end by 10 bases, with 21 bases between. In germline, CDR1 is SGHKS, CDR2 YYEKEE (reference sequence). Combining the CDR3 with reference TRBV5-5 and TRBJ1-6 gives the whole variable domain DAGVTQSPTHLIKTRGQQVTLRCSPISGHKSVSWYQQVLGQGPQFIFQYYEKEERGRGNFPDRFSARQFPNYSSELNVNALLLGDSALYLCASSLFVDSFISPLHFGNGTRLTVT.

The CDR3 region has the DNA TGTGCCTGGACAACAGGGGGGTTTCATGGCTACACCTTC. Protein: CAWTTGGFHGYTF. The V gene is TRBV30, the J gene TRBJ1-2; TRBD1 matches 8 bases. CDR3 length: 13 amino acids. The ends lost 4 bases at V and 6 bases at J; junction bases unmatched: 7. Germline V gives CDR1 GTSNPN, CDR2 SVGIG (reference sequence).

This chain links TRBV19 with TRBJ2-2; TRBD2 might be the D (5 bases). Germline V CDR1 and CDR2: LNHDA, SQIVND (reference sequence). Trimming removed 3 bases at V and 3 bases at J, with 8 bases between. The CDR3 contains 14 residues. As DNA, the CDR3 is TGTGCCAGTAGTATTGGGGAGTACACCGGGGAGCTGTTTTTT. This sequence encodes CASSIGEYTGELFF.

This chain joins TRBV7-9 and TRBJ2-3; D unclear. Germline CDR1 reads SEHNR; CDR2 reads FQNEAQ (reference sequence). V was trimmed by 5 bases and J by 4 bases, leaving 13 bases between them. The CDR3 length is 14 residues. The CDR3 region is CASSPGLSPDTQYF. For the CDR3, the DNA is TGTGCCAGCAGCCCCGGTCTAAGCCCAGATACGCAGTATTTT.

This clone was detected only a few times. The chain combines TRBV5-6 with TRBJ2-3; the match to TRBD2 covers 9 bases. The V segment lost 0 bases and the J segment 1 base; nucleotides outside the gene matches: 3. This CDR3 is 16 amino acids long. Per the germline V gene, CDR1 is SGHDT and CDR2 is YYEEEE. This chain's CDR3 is CASSLVSSGGTDTQYF. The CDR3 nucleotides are TGTGCCAGCAGCTTGGTGTCTAGCGGGGGCACAGATACGCAGTATTTT.

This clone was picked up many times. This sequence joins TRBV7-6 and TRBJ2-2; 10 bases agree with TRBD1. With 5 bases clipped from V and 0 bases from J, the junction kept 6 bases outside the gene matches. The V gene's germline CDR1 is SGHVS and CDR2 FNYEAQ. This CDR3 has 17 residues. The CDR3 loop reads CASSTDRGWSNTGELFF. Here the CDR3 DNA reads TGTGCCAGCAGCACGGACAGGGGGTGGTCGAACACCGGGGAGCTGTTTTTT.

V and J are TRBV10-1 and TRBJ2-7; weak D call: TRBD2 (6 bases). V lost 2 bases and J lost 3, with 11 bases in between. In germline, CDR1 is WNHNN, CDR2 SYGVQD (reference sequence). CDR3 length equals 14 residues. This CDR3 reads CASSEIMGGYEQYF. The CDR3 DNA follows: TGCGCCAGCAGTGAGATAATGGGAGGCTACGAGCAGTACTTC.

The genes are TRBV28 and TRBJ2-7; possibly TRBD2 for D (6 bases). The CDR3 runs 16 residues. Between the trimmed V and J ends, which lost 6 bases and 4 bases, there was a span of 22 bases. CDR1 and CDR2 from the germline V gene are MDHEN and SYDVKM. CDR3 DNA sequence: TGTGCCAGCAGAGGGTTTTCGGCGGGAACCGTATACGAGCAGTACTTC. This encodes CASRGFSAGTVYEQYF.

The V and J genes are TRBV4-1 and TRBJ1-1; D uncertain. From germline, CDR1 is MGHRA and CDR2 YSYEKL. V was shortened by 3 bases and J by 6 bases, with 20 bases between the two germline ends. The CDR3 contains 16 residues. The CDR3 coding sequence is TGCGCCAGCAGCCACCTCGGAGGCGGAGGAAACTCTGAAGCTTTCTTT. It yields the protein CASSHLGGGGNSEAFF.